The 8 T cell receptor beta chains below come from one sample, sequenced in a study of T-cell reconstitution after alpha-beta-depleted transplantation in children. A TCRbeta library incorporating unique molecular identifiers was prepared. Using its own MiXCR run on the PCR reads, TCRdb lists one record per CDR3 protein. This sample yields 90,000 to 100,000 distinct CDR3 sequences, of which about a quarter are seen a single time; about a fifth belongs to the top ten. Material: PBMCs, obtained before TCRalphabeta/CD19-depleted stem cell transplant. The receptors shown here come from a boy aged 2 to 10 with acute lymphoblastic leukemia, due to receive a stem cell transplant.

A few counts support this clonotype. The V call is TRBV5-5, the J call TRBJ1-4, with 9 nucleotides matching TRBD1. The germline V gene has CDR1 SGHKS and CDR2 YYEKEE (reference sequence). CDR3 length: 14 amino acids. V was pared by 4 bases and J by 14 bases, with 12 bases of the junction left unmatched. The CDR3 DNA reads as TGTGCCAGCAGCCCACTAACAGGGACAGGGCGTCTGTTTTTT. It codes for CASSPLTGTGRLFF.

This clonotype was seen a handful of times. A read error may be the cause here, since a much bigger clone is one base away. CDR3 sequence reads: CASSEASGSTDTQYF. DNA for the CDR3: TGTGCCAGCAGTGAGGCTAGCGGGAGCACAGATACGCAGTATTTT. The chain carries TRBV6-4 and TRBJ2-3; 8 bases match TRBD2. This CDR3 contains 15 residues. Germline CDR1 is MRHNA and CDR2 is SNTAGT. V shed 3 bases, J shed 0 bases, and the junction held 2 bases outside the gene matches.

V usage is TRBV28 and J usage is TRBJ2-3; the match to TRBD1 covers 7 bases. The germline V gene has CDR1 MDHEN and CDR2 SYDVKM. This CDR3 is 14 amino acids long. Trimming took 5 bases from V and 6 from J; bases not matched to a gene: 8. CDR3 residues: CASSTSDRADTQYF. The CDR3 DNA reads TGTGCCAGCAGTACCTCCGACAGGGCGGATACGCAGTATTTT.

This clonotype has just a few counts. The chain links TRBV11-2 to TRBJ2-7; D is unclear. The CDR3 has 13 amino acids. Trimming stripped 1 base from V and 6 bases from J, with 10 bases between. Germline V CDR1 and CDR2: SGHAT, FQNNGV. In DNA, the CDR3 is TGTGCCAGCAGCTTAGGGACCGGTCTCGAGCAGTACTTC. Protein: CASSLGTGLEQYF.

This clonotype occurred many times. This rearrangement joins TRBV27 to TRBJ2-7; D not certain. CDR3 length: 13 residues. The germline V gene has CDR1 MNHEY and CDR2 SMNVEV (reference sequence). V was clipped by 5 bases and J by 5 bases, with 13 bases between them. The CDR3 loop reads CASSIARANEQYF. The CDR3 bases are TGTGCCAGCAGTATCGCGCGCGCGAACGAGCAGTACTTC.

V is TRBV20-1 and J is TRBJ2-2; tentative D call: TRBD2 (6 bases). The CDR3 runs to 17 residues. Germline-derived CDR1 and CDR2 are DFQATT and SNEGSKA (reference sequence). With 0 bases removed from V and 7 bases from J, the gap between germline ends came to 21 bases. CDR3 sequence reads: CSARDQRAEGQIGELFF. The CDR3, as DNA: TGCAGTGCTAGAGATCAACGAGCGGAGGGGCAAATCGGGGAGCTGTTTTTT.

The genes are TRBV29-1 and TRBJ2-1; 7 positions match TRBD2. Germline V gives CDR1 SQVTM, CDR2 ANQGSEA. Germline trimming cut 4 bases from V and 6 bases from J; bases unmatched to any gene: 9. The length of the CDR3 is 14 residues. CDR3: CSVVVWEGGNEQFF. The DNA of the CDR3 is TGCAGCGTTGTAGTATGGGAGGGAGGCAATGAGCAGTTCTTC.

This clonotype was seen at least ten times. The chain combines TRBV4-1 with TRBJ2-5; 7 bases map to TRBD2. CDR1 and CDR2 (germline): MGHRA, YSYEKL. V lost 4 bases and J lost 2; bases outside the gene matches: 10. The CDR3 runs to 16 residues. For the CDR3, the DNA is TGCGCCAGCAGCCCACCTTCGGGGGGAGCTCAAGAGACCCAGTACTTC. Protein product: CASSPPSGGAQETQYF.